This T cell receptor (beta chain) was identified during a study of technical replicates of blood from a handful of donors. CDR1 is MNHEY, CDR2 SVGAGI, per germline. V shed 6 bases and J shed 5 bases, with 13 bases lying between them. The CDR3 contains 14 residues. Assay: immunoSEQ multiplex PCR; the TCRdb copy retains only in-frame clones and omits some. This sample yields 95,000 to 100,000 clones, of which approximately 96% are seen a single time; approximately 0.21% belongs to the top ten. Sequencing was performed on T cells isolated from PBMCs. V gene TRBV6-5 combines with J gene TRBJ2-2, with D unresolved. The clonotype comes from a human donor in good health. The chain's CDR3 is CASRRLEKTGELFF. CDR3 nucleotides: TGTGCCAGCAGACGACTTGAAAAGACCGGGGAGCTGTTTTTT.